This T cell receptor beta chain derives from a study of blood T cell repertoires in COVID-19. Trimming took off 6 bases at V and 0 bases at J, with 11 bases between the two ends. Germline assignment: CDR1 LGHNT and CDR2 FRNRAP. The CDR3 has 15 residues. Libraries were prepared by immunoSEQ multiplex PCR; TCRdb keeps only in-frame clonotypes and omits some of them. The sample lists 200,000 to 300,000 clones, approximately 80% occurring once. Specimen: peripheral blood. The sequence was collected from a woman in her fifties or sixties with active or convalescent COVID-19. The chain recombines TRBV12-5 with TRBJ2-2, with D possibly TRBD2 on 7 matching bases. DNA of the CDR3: TGTGCTAGTGGCCCGGGGGGCTCGAACACCGGGGAGCTGTTTTTT. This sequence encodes CASGPGGSNTGELFF.